This section outlines one TCR beta chain sequence together with its context. Its antigen is unidentified. A single base separates this from a much larger clone, so it may be a read error. No conserved phenylalanine or tryptophan is present at the end of the CDR3, so a read error is the likely explanation. Orbital computed tomography, thyroid ultrasound, TRAb, serum thyroxine and clinical symptoms formed the basis of diagnosis. About 10 ml of fresh blood yielded the PBMCs by density gradient. V was cut by 5 bases and J by 10 bases, with 20 bases left in between. The germline gives CDR1 SGHTA, CDR2 FQGTGA. The CDR3 is 14 residues long. This sample is drawn from a study of Graves' ophthalmopathy and Graves' hyperthyroidism. On the study more broadly: Specimen type is peripheral blood, obtained at initial diagnosis before any treatment.

Study-wide results and caveats: A roughly 81% specificity and just under 90% sensitivity were achieved by a 13-signature model that separated ophthalmopathy from stable hyperthyroidism.

As the template, RNA transcripts were used to amplify TCR beta CDR3 regions. The first-round RT-PCR employed HTBI primers together with the Qiagen OneStep RT-PCR kit. A multiplex PCR was then performed as the second round. One entry per CDR3 protein results from TCRdb running MiXCR on the multiplex PCR reads. Of 740,000 or so distinct CDR3 sequences in the sample, 40% were seen once. This chain joins TRBV7-3 and TRBJ1-1, with D maybe TRBD1 (6 bases). The sequence came from an adult man with Graves' ophthalmopathy. The sequencing sample was made of peripheral blood. CDR3 sequence reads: CASSQDLFGGGAFS. CDR3 DNA sequence: TGTGCCAGCAGCCAAGATCTTTTCGGAGGGGGAGCTTTCTCT.